The subject of this entry is one T cell receptor (beta chain). Per the study methods: Reference gene primer amplification in the assay estimated nucleated cell counts. Some clones are missing from TCRdb's copy, which holds only in-frame ones; the method was immunoSEQ multiplex PCR. V and J calls and clone size are copied from that table; D and trimming were computed from the DNA. The sample includes 100,000 to 150,000 clones, 79% of them seen just once. The CDR3 extends over 13 amino acids. V was clipped by 7 bases and J by 0 bases, with 7 bases between them. This sample was included in a study of blood T cell repertoires in COVID-19. At the level of the study: Donors in the United States, Italy and Spain gave samples during acute or convalescent COVID-19. T cells, B-cell-depleted T cells, or PBMCs supplied cDNA or gDNA.

The sequence derives from a man aged 35 to 55 with active or convalescent COVID-19. The chain employs TRBV12-3 or TRBV12-4 and TRBJ1-3, with D hard to call. The sequencing input was peripheral blood. Here the CDR3 reads CASTQNSGNTIYF. Written as DNA, the CDR3 is TGTGCCAGCACCCAGAACTCTGGAAACACCATATATTTT.